The 4 T cell receptor beta chains reported below all come from one sample, sequenced in a study of blood T cell repertoires in COVID-19. TCRdb's table, derived via immunoSEQ multiplex PCR, lists solely in-frame clones and lacks some. The data hold some 90,000 clones, with 65% to 85% observed a single time. The material sequenced was peripheral blood. All receptors come from a man aged 55 to 69 with acute or convalescent COVID-19.

The chain has TRBV12-3 or TRBV12-4 and TRBJ1-6; possible D gene TRBD1, 5 bases. V lost 5 bases and J lost 7, with 9 bases in between. The CDR3 is 13 residues long. CDR3 sequence: CASSQQENSPLHF. The CDR3 region has the DNA TGTGCCAGCAGTCAACAGGAGAATTCACCCCTCCACTTT.

The chain links TRBV5-4 to TRBJ2-2, with 8 bases fitting TRBD2. The CDR3 length is 15 residues. CDR1 and CDR2 (germline): SGHNT, YYREEE (reference sequence). V dropped 5 bases and J dropped 9; count of bases not matched to a gene: 12. As DNA, the CDR3 is TGTGCCAGCAGATTTGCCGGGGGGGGCCTACGGGAGCTGTTTTTT. Translation gives CASRFAGGGLRELFF.

The chain recombines TRBV6-5 with TRBJ1-1; no clear D gene. V lost 2 bases to trimming and J lost 1 base, with 5 bases between them. This CDR3 contains 13 residues. Per germline, CDR1 MNHEY and CDR2 SVGAGI. DNA for the CDR3: TGTGCCAGCAGTTACGAAGCGAACACTGAAGCTTTCTTT. Amino acid sequence: CASSYEANTEAFF.

The rearrangement uses TRBV7-6 and TRBJ2-2; a possible D gene is TRBD1 (5 bases). The length of the CDR3 is 17 residues. The germline V gene encodes CDR1 SGHVS and CDR2 FNYEAQ. The ends were cut back, 5 bases at V and 8 bases at J, with 24 bases in the middle. The CDR3 DNA sequence: TGTGCCAGCAGCGGGATACAAGACCAGACAGCGTCGGGGGAGCTGTTTTTT. Translation: CASSGIQDQTASGELFF.